Each of the 21 T cell receptor beta chains below was sequenced from the same sample in a study of CD8 T cells in Susac syndrome. After extraction with the RNeasy kit, about 0.5 to 1 ug of the RNA was reverse transcribed using random hexamers. TCRdb itself ran the immunoSEQ multiplex PCR reads through MiXCR, one entry per CDR3 protein. The repertoire holds 80,000 or so distinct CDR3 sequences, with 85% to 95% as singletons. Sequences were obtained from CD8+ T cells from PBMCs. These receptors originate from a human donor in good health.

This chain uses TRBV9 with TRBJ2-1, with a tentative D call TRBD1 (6 bases). Germline V gene lookup returns CDR1 SGDLS and CDR2 YYNGEE. This CDR3 is built from 14 residues. V was cut by 4 bases and J by 9 bases, with 17 bases left in between. The CDR3 is CASSPQGGYGEQFF. In DNA form, the CDR3 reads TGTGCCAGCAGCCCGCAAGGGGGATATGGTGAGCAGTTCTTC. Combining the CDR3 with reference TRBV9 and TRBJ2-1 gives the whole variable domain DSGVTQTPKHLITATGQRVTLRCSPRSGDLSVYWYQQSLDQGLQFLIQYYNGEERAKGNILERFSAQQFPDLHSELNLSSLELGDSALYFCASSPQGGYGEQFFGPGTRLTVL.

J is TRBJ2-2 and V is TRBV7-8; D is uncertain. The CDR3 runs to 16 residues. CDR1 and CDR2 from the germline V gene are SGHVS and FQNEAQ. V shed 3 bases and J shed 3 bases, with 14 bases lying between them. The CDR3 bases are TGTGCCAGCAGCTTCCGTTTGGTCGGATACACCGGGGAGCTGTTTTTT. Translated: CASSFRLVGYTGELFF.

V is TRBV25-1 and J is TRBJ1-2; no reliable D call. Germline loops: CDR1 MGHDK, CDR2 SYGVNS. The CDR3 loop spans 15 amino acids. V gave up 3 bases and J gave up 4 bases, with 15 bases separating them. The CDR3 region has the DNA TGTGCCAGCAGTGAGTTAGCCGTCGTGCGCTATGGCTACACCTTC. Translated: CASSELAVVRYGYTF.

The chain links TRBV27 to TRBJ2-1; a possible D gene is TRBD2 (5 bases). The germline gives CDR1 MNHEY, CDR2 SMNVEV (reference sequence). CDR3 length: 14 residues. With 4 bases removed from V and 2 bases from J, the gap between germline ends came to 9 bases. Here the CDR3 DNA reads TGTGCCAGCAGTTACGGGAACCCCTACAATGAGCAGTTCTTC. It yields the protein CASSYGNPYNEQFF.

This chain uses TRBV6-5 with TRBJ1-2, with 9 positions matching TRBD1. CDR1 and CDR2 from the germline V gene are MNHEY and SVGAGI. The length of the CDR3 is 15 residues. V was clipped by 0 bases and J by 8 bases; unmatched bases: 7. The CDR3 loop is CASSYSSTGGEGYTF. CDR3 nucleotides: TGTGCCAGCAGTTACTCTTCTACAGGGGGCGAAGGCTACACCTTC.

The chain carries TRBV7-9 and TRBJ2-7, with TRBD1 as a possible D gene (6 bases). CDR3 length equals 13 residues. V shed 4 bases and J shed 5 bases, with 12 bases lying between them. Germline CDR1 reads SEHNR; CDR2 reads FQNEAQ (reference sequence). The CDR3 loop is CASSWDTLDEQYF. The DNA of the CDR3 is TGTGCCAGCAGCTGGGACACCCTTGACGAGCAGTACTTC.

V is TRBV11-2 and J is TRBJ2-3, with D hard to call. The CDR3 consists of 13 residues. Germline values: CDR1 SGHAT, CDR2 FQNNGV. V lost 5 bases, J lost 7 bases, and 13 bases lay in between. This CDR3 is CASSQPPSYTQYF. As DNA, the CDR3 is TGTGCCAGCAGCCAGCCGCCCAGTTATACGCAGTATTTT.

The rearrangement uses TRBV3-1 and TRBJ2-7; D is perhaps TRBD2 (5 bases). The CDR3 is 12 amino acids. Between the trimmed V and J ends, which lost 4 bases and 4 bases, there was a span of 8 bases. Germline V gives CDR1 LGHDT, CDR2 YNNKEL (reference sequence). The CDR3 loop is CASSPPGYEQYF. The CDR3 DNA reads as TGTGCCAGCAGCCCCCCGGGGTACGAGCAGTACTTC.

This rearrangement joins TRBV5-1 to TRBJ2-1; 9 positions match TRBD1. The CDR3 has 19 residues. Germline V CDR1 and CDR2: SGHRS, YFSETQ. V lost 4 bases and J lost 2; bases outside the gene matches: 16. The CDR3 protein is CASSIPGTGSPPAYNEQFF. CDR3 bases: TGCGCCAGCAGCATCCCCGGGACAGGGAGCCCCCCCGCCTACAATGAGCAGTTCTTC.

The gene calls are TRBV9 and TRBJ1-2, with 8 bases lining up with TRBD1. This CDR3 has 16 residues. The J segment lost 7 bases and the V segment lost 3 bases, leaving 14 bases of the junction unmatched. Germline V gives CDR1 SGDLS, CDR2 YYNGEE. The CDR3 is CASSDIQGAALSGYTF. The CDR3 region has the DNA TGTGCCAGCAGCGACATTCAGGGGGCCGCGCTGTCTGGCTACACCTTC.

J is TRBJ1-2 and V is TRBV9, with a tentative D call TRBD1 (6 bases). Germline V CDR1 and CDR2: SGDLS, YYNGEE. The CDR3 is 15 amino acids. Trimming removed 3 bases at V and 4 bases at J, with 16 bases between. The CDR3 region has the DNA TGTGCCAGCAGCGCCGACAGGTTTGATGGCTATGGCTACACCTTC. It is translated as CASSADRFDGYGYTF.

The chain joins TRBV7-9 to TRBJ1-5, with D unresolved. Between the trimmed V and J ends, which lost 5 bases and 3 bases, there was a span of 8 bases. Germline assignment: CDR1 SEHNR and CDR2 FQNEAQ (reference sequence). The CDR3 is made up of 13 amino acids. CDR3 coding DNA: TGTGCCAGCAGCGACCTAGACAATCAGCCCCAGCATTTT. Translating it yields CASSDLDNQPQHF.

This clonotype was picked up one time. V usage is TRBV4-3 and J usage is TRBJ1-1, with a weak D call TRBD1 (5 bases). This CDR3 has 15 amino acids. V lost 4 bases to trimming and J lost 1 base, with 13 bases between them. CDR1 is LGHNA and CDR2 is YSLEER in the germline V gene. In nucleotides, the CDR3 is TGCGCCAGCAGCCGAGACAGTCTTTCGAACACTGAAGCTTTCTTT. Translating gives CASSRDSLSNTEAFF.

The count of this clonotype is one. The chain is built from TRBV7-9 and TRBJ2-1; 8 bases line up with TRBD2. Trimming cost V 3 bases and J 7 bases; bases outside gene matches: 11. CDR3 length: 16 amino acids. CDR1 SEHNR and CDR2 FQNEAQ come from the germline V gene (reference sequence). The CDR3 nucleotides read TGTGCCAGCAGCTTTACCACGGGACTAGTCGGGAATGAGCAGTTCTTC. Translated, it gives CASSFTTGLVGNEQFF.

This clonotype was detected only once. The chain is built from TRBV28 and TRBJ2-3; unclear D gene. This CDR3 contains 14 residues. Per the germline V gene, CDR1 is MDHEN and CDR2 is SYDVKM. The V end lost 1 base, the J end lost 2 bases, and 7 bases lay between the germline ends. CDR3 nucleotide sequence: TGTGCCAGCAGTTTATTCGGCTACACAGATACGCAGTATTTT. Amino acids: CASSLFGYTDTQYF. Filled out from reference TRBV28 and TRBJ2-3, the complete variable domain reads DVKVTQSSRYLVKRTGEKVFLECVQDMDHENMFWYRQDPGLGLRLIYFSYDVKMKEKGDIPEGYSVSREKKERFSLILESASTNQTSMYLCASSLFGYTDTQYFGPGTRLTVL.

This sequence joins TRBV27 and TRBJ2-1; a possible D gene is TRBD1 (6 bases). Germline-derived CDR1 and CDR2 are MNHEY and SMNVEV (reference sequence). Trimming removed 4 bases from V and 7 bases from J, with 11 bases in between. The length of the CDR3 is 13 residues. CDR3 in DNA: TGTGCCAGCAGTTCATACAGGGCTAATGAGCAGTTCTTC. Its protein is CASSSYRANEQFF.

The rearrangement joins TRBV20-1 to TRBJ2-5; TRBD1 might be the D (6 bases). This CDR3 spans 13 amino acids. Germline values: CDR1 DFQATT, CDR2 SNEGSKA (reference sequence). Trimming shortened V by 0 bases and J by 5 bases, and 10 bases separated the two germline ends. The CDR3: CSAREQGEETQYF. CDR3 DNA sequence: TGCAGTGCTAGAGAACAGGGTGAGGAGACCCAGTACTTC.

The V gene is TRBV4-1, the J gene TRBJ2-7, with 7 bases fitting TRBD1. CDR3 size: 15 residues. Germline V gene sequence: CDR1 MGHRA, CDR2 YSYEKL. V was pared by 4 bases and J by 5 bases, with 11 bases of the junction left unmatched. The CDR3 DNA reads TGCGCCAGCAGCCCAGACAGGGCATTTGACGACGAGCAGTACTTC. Protein product: CASSPDRAFDDEQYF.

The chain couples TRBV5-6 to TRBJ1-6, with a weak D call TRBD1 (5 bases). Per the germline V gene, CDR1 is SGHDT and CDR2 is YYEEEE. Trimming took 5 bases from V and 2 from J, leaving 11 bases between them. CDR3 length: 15 amino acids. The CDR3, as DNA: TGTGCCAGCAGGGGCAGGGTGCCCTATAATTCACCCCTCCACTTT. Its protein is CASRGRVPYNSPLHF.

V gene TRBV5-6 combines with J gene TRBJ2-5; no reliable D call. The CDR3 loop spans 15 amino acids. V lost 0 bases to trimming and J lost 4 bases, with 13 bases between them. Germline V gene lookup returns CDR1 SGHDT and CDR2 YYEEEE. CDR3 residues: CASSLDRGGRETQYF. The CDR3 bases are TGTGCCAGCAGCTTGGACAGAGGTGGAAGAGAGACCCAGTACTTC.

The gene calls are TRBV9 and TRBJ2-1, with D maybe TRBD2 (7 bases). V was shortened by 0 bases and J by 4 bases, with 17 bases between the two germline ends. Germline V gives CDR1 SGDLS, CDR2 YYNGEE. The CDR3 length is 17 residues. Here the CDR3 reads CASSVEIRGGAYNEQFF. CDR3 DNA sequence: TGTGCCAGCAGCGTAGAAATACGAGGGGGGGCTTACAATGAGCAGTTCTTC.